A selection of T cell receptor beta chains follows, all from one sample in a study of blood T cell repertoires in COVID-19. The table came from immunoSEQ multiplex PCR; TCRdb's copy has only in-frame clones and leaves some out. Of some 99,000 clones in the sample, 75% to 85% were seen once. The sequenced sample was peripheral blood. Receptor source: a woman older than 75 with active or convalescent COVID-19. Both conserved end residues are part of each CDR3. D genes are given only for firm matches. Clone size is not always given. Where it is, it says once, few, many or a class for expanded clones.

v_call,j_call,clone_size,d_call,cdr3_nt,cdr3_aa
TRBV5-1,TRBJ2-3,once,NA,TGCGCCAGCAGTACCGGGACAACATCTAGCACAGATACGCAGTATTTT,CASSTGTTSSTDTQYF
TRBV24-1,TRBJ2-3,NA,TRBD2,TGTGCCACCAGTACAAGCGGGAGAGATACGCAGTATTTT,CATSTSGRDTQYF
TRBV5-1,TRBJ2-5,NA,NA,TGCGCCAGCAGCTTGGCGGCCTTTGGAGGGTTCAAGGAGACCCAGTACTTC,CASSLAAFGGFKETQYF
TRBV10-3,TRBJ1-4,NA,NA,TGTGCCATCAGTGCCGGTCGACAGGCTATTAATGAAAAACTGTTTTTT,CAISAGRQAINEKLFF
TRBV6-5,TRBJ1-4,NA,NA,TGTGCCAGCAGTTACTCACGGGGGTCGGTTGAAAAACTGTTTTTT,CASSYSRGSVEKLFF
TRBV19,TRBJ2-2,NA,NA,TGTGCCAGTAGTAATCCGGGACAACGCACCGGGGAGCTGTTTTTT,CASSNPGQRTGELFF
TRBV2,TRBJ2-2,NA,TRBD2,TGTGCCAGCAGTGAAGGGCTAGCGGGAGGGCCAGGCGGGGAGCTGTTTTTT,CASSEGLAGGPGGELFF
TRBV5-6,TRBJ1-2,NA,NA,TGTGCCAGCAGCCGAACGTCCGGAGGACGGTACACCTTC,CASSRTSGGRYTF
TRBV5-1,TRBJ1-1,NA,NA,TGCGCCAGCAGCCCTTGGAGTGGCAACCCCACTGAAGCTTTCTTT,CASSPWSGNPTEAFF
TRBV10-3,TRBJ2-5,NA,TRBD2,TGTGCCATCAGTGAGTCTAGGGCGGGAGCGGAGACCCAGTACTTC,CAISESRAGAETQYF
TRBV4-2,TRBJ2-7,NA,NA,TGTGCCAGCAGCCAAGAACAGGCCACCTACGAGCAGTACTTC,CASSQEQATYEQYF
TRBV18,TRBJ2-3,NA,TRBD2,TGTGCCAGCTCAGCCGGGACTAGCGGGAGAGGCACGCAGTATTTT,CASSAGTSGRGTQYF
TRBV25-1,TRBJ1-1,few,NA,TGTGCCAGCAGTGATGGTAACTATGAAGCTTTCTTT,CASSDGNYEAFF
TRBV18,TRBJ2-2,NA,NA,TGTGCCAGCTCACCATCTAGCGTGGCCGGGGAGCTGTTTTTT,CASSPSSVAGELFF
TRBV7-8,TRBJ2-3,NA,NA,TGTGCCAGCAGCTTTACAGGCACAGATACGCAGTATTTT,CASSFTGTDTQYF
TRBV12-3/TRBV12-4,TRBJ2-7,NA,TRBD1,TGTGCCAGCAGTCAGACAGGGTCCTACGAGCAGTACTTC,CASSQTGSYEQYF
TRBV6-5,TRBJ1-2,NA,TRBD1,TGTGCCAGCAGCCGGACAGGGGGCGTCTATGGCTACACCTTC,CASSRTGGVYGYTF
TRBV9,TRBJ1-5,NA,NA,TGTGCCAGCAGTCCGGGACTAATCAATCAGCCCCAGCATTTT,CASSPGLINQPQHF
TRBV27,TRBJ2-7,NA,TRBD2,TGTGCCACTAGCGGGTCACAGGGTACCTTTGGCGAGCAGTACTTC,CATSGSQGTFGEQYF
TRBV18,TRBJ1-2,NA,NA,TGTGCCAGCTCACCATCCCCGGTTCTAAACTATGGCTACACCTTC,CASSPSPVLNYGYTF
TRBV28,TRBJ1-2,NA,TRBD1,TGTGCCAGCAGGGGACAGACCTATGGCTACACCTTC,CASRGQTYGYTF
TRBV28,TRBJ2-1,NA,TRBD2,TGTGCCAGCAGTCGGTGGGGGGGACCGGACAATGAGCAGTTCTTC,CASSRWGGPDNEQFF
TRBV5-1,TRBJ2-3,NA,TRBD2,TGCGCCAGCAGCTTGGGTAGCGGGGGGGCAGATACGCAGTATTTT,CASSLGSGGADTQYF
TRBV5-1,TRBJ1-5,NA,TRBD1,TGCGCCAGCAGCTTGGGACAGGGCGGAAATCAGCCCCAGCATTTT,CASSLGQGGNQPQHF
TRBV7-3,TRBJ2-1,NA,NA,TGTGCCAGCAGCTTATTCGGGAGCGGCTACAATGAGCAGTTCTTC,CASSLFGSGYNEQFF
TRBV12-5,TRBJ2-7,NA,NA,TGTGCTAGTGGCCCCGCCGGGGGGCCTGCCCCCTACGAGCAGTACTTC,CASGPAGGPAPYEQYF
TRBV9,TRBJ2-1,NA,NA,TGTGCCAGCAGCGACCGGTACAATGAGCAGTTCTTC,CASSDRYNEQFF
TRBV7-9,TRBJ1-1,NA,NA,TGTGCCAGCAGTCGGGATCACCAAGCTTTCTTT,CASSRDHQAFF